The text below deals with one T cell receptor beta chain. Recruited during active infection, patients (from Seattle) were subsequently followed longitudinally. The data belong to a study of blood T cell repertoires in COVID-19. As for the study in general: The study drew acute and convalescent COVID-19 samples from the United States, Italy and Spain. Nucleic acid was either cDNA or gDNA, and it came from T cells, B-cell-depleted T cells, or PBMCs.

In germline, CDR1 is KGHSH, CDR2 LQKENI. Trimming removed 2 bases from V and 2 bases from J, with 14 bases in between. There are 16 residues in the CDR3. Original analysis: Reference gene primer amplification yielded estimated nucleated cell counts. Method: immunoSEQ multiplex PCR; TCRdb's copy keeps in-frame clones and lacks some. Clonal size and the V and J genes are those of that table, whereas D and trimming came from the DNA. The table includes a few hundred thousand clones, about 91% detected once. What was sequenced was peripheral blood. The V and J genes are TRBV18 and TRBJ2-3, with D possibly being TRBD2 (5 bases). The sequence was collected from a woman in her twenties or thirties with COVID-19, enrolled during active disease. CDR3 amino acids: CASSPEREGITDTQYF. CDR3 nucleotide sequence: TGTGCCAGCTCACCAGAGAGGGAAGGGATCACAGATACGCAGTATTTT.